This entry is about one TCR beta chain. Antigen specificity is unknown. This sample is drawn from a study of blood T cells in healthy people across ages. General observations from the study: Conclusively comparing naive with antigen-experienced cells was impossible with unsorted PBMCs.

The authors ran a second PCR of roughly 6 to 12 cycles using a sample-barcoded 5' primer and a J-beta primer mix. TCRdb used MiXCR to reprocess the 5' RACE reads, holding one entry per CDR3 protein. Among around 990,000 distinct CDR3 sequences, roughly 24% were seen once, and the ten largest hold 0.65% to 0.75%. Germline V gene lookup returns CDR1 SGHTA and CDR2 FQGNSA. This CDR3 has 14 amino acids. V lost 7 bases, J lost 3 bases, and 5 bases stayed unmatched. A further study also used this sample, focusing on T cells of mothers and their children.

The TCR originated in a girl aged 2 to 10 in good health. The material sequenced was blood. V gene TRBV7-2 combines with J gene TRBJ1-2, with 10 bases that match TRBD1. As DNA, the CDR3 is TGTGCCAGCAAGAGGACAGGGGGGCACTATGGCTACACCTTC. Encoded protein: CASKRTGGHYGYTF.